This T cell receptor (beta chain) appears in the sequencing data of a study of T cell repertoires in cytomegalovirus infection. Study context: Public TCR beta signatures indicated both CMV infection and matching HLA type. Study observations and caveats: Public TCR beta family frequency separated CMV-and-HLA carriers, including in an independent cohort. The ex vivo response was dominated by HLA-C-restricted CMV-specific TCR beta clonotypes.

From the reads, TCRdb called clonotypes with MiXCR, one entry per CDR3 protein. The table shows 400,000 to 600,000 distinct CDR3 sequences, with under 55% occurring only once. Trimming took off 4 bases at V and 5 bases at J, with 8 bases between the two ends. This CDR3 contains 12 residues. About this clonotype: Its antigen remains unidentified.

The chain couples TRBV12-3 or TRBV12-4 to TRBJ1-2, with D maybe TRBD1 (5 bases). Source: cultured PBMCs, taken from culture after CMV antigen stimulation. This sequence was found in a human donor in good health (CMV status not recorded). Some clones in this sample may be carry-over from other donors' samples. This CDR3 reads CASSWGVYGYTF. In nucleotides, the CDR3 is TGTGCCAGCAGTTGGGGGGTTTATGGCTACACCTTC.